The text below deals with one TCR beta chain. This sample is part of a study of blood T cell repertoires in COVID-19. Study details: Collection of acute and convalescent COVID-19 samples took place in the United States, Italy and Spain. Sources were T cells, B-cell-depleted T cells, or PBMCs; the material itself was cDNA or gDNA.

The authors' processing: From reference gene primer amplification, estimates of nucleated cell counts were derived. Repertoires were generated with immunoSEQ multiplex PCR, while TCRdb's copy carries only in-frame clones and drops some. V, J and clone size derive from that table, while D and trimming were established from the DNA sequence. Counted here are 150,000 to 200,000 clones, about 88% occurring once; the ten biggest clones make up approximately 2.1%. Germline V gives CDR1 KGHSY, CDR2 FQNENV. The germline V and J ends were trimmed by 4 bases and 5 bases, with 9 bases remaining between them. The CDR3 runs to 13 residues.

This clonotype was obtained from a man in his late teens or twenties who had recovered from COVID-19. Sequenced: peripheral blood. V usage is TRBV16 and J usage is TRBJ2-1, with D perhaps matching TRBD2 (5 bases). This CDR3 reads CASSRVRDNEQFF. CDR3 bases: TGTGCCAGCAGCCGGGTGAGGGACAATGAGCAGTTCTTC. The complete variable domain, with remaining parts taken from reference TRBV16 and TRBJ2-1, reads GEEVAQTPKHLVRGEGQKAKLYCAPIKGHSYVFWYQQVLKNEFKFLISFQNENVFDETGMPKERFSAKCLPNSPCSLEIQATKLEDSAVYFCASSRVRDNEQFFGPGTRLTVL.